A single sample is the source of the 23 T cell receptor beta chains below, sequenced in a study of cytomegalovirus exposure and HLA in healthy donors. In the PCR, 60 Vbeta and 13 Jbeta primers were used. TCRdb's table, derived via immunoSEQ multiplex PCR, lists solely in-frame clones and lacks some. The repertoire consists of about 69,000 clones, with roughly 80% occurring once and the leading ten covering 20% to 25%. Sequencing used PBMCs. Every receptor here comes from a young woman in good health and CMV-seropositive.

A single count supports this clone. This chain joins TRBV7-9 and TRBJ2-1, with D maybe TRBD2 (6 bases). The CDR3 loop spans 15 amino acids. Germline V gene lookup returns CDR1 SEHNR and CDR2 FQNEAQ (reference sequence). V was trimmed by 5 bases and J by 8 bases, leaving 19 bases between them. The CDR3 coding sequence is TGTGCCAGCAGCCCTCGGTCGGGAGTGGAAGATGAGCAGTTCTTC. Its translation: CASSPRSGVEDEQFF.

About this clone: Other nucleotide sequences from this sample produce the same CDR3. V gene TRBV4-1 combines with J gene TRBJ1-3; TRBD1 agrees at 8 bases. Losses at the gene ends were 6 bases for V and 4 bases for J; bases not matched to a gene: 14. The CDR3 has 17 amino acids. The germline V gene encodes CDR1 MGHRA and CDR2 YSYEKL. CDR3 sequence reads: CASSHNIMDRVGNTIYF. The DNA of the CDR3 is TGCGCCAGCAGTCATAACATAATGGACAGGGTGGGAAACACCATATATTTT.

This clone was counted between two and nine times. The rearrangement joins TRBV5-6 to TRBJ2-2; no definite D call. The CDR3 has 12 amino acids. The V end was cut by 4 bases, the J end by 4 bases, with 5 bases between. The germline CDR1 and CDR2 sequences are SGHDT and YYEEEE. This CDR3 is CASSPFTGELFF. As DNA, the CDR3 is TGTGCCAGCAGCCCCTTCACCGGGGAGCTGTTTTTT. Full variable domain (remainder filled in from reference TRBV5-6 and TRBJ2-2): DAGVTQSPTHLIKTRGQQVTLRCSPKSGHDTVSWYQQALGQGPQFIFQYYEEEERQRGNFPDRFSGHQFPNYSSELNVNALLLGDSALYLCASSPFTGELFFGEGSRLTVL.

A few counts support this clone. The CDR3 DNA follows: TGCGCCAGCAGCCGGGACAGGGCAGCTGGTGAGCAGTTCTTC. Translation: CASSRDRAAGEQFF. The chain joins TRBV5-1 to TRBJ2-1; 9 bases are shared with TRBD1. The CDR3 extends over 14 amino acids. Trimming took 4 bases from V and 9 from J; bases not matched to a gene: 8. Germline V gene sequence: CDR1 SGHRS, CDR2 YFSETQ.

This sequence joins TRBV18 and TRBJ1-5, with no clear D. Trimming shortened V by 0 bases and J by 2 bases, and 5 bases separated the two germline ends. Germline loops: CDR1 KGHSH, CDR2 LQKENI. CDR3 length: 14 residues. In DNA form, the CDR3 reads TGTGCCAGCTCACCACCCGGAGGCAATCAGCCCCAGCATTTT. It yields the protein CASSPPGGNQPQHF.

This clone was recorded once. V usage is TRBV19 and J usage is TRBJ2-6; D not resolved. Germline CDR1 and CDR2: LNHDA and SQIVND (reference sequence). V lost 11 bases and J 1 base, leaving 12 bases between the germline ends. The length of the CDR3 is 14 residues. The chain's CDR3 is CASAVMSGANVLTF. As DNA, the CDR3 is TGTGCCTCGGCGGTAATGTCTGGGGCCAACGTCCTGACTTTC.

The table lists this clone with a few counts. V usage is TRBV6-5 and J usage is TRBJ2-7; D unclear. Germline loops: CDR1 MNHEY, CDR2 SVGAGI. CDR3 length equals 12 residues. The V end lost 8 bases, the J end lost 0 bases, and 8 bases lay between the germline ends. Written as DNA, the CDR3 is TGTGCCAGCGGTCGGAGCTCCTACGAGCAGTACTTC. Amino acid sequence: CASGRSSYEQYF.

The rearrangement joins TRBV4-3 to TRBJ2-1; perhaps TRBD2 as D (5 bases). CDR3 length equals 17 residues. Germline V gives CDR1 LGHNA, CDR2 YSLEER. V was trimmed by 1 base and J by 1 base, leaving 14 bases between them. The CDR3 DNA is TGCGCCAGCAGCCAAGCGTCAAGTGGGAGTTCCTACAATGAGCAGTTCTTC. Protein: CASSQASSGSSYNEQFF.

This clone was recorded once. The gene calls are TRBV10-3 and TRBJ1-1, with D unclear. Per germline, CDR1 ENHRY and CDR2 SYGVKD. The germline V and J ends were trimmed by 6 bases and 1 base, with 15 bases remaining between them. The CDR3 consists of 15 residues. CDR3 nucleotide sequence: TGTGCCATCAGAAATCAGGCTTCGAGGAACACTGAAGCTTTCTTT. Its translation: CAIRNQASRNTEAFF.

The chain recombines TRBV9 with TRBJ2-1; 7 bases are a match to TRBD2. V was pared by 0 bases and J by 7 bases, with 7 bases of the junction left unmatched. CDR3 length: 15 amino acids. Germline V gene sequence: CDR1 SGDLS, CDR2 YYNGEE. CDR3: CASSVESAGGNEQFF. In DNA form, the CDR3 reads TGTGCCAGCAGCGTAGAGAGCGCCGGGGGGAATGAGCAGTTCTTC.

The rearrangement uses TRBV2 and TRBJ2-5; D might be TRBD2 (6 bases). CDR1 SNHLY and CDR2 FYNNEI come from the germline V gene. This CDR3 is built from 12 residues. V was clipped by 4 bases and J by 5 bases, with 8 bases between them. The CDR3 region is CASSGAGETQYF. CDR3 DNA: TGTGCCAGCAGTGGGGCGGGGGAGACCCAGTACTTC.

The CDR3 sequence: CASSLYLGEMNTEAFF. CDR3 in DNA: TGTGCCAGCAGCTTATACCTCGGGGAAATGAACACTGAAGCTTTCTTT. V gene TRBV11-2 combines with J gene TRBJ1-1; D gene ambiguous. Germline CDR1 and CDR2: SGHAT and FQNNGV. Trimming stripped 2 bases from V and 0 bases from J, with 13 bases between. The CDR3 extends over 16 amino acids.

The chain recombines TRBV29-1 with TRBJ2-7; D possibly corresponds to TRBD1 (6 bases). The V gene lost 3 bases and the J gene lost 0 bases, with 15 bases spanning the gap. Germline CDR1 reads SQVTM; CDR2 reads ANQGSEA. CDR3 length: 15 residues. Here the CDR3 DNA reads TGCAGCGTTGATACAGGGACACTGAACTCCTACGAGCAGTACTTC. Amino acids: CSVDTGTLNSYEQYF.

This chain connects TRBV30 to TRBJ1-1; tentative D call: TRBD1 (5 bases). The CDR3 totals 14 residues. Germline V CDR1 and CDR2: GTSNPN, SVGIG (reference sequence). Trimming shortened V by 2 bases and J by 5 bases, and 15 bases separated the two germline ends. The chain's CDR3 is CAWSSESGFTEAFF. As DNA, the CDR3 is TGTGCCTGGAGTTCGGAGTCAGGGTTTACTGAAGCTTTCTTT.

CDR3 DNA sequence: TGTGCCAGCAGCGTAGCAGGGACTAGCGGGAATGAGCAGTTCTTC. It translates to CASSVAGTSGNEQFF. The V call is TRBV9, the J call TRBJ2-1, with 12 bases that match TRBD2. The CDR3 loop spans 15 amino acids. V lost 0 bases and J lost 7; bases outside the gene matches: 2. Germline CDR1 reads SGDLS; CDR2 reads YYNGEE.

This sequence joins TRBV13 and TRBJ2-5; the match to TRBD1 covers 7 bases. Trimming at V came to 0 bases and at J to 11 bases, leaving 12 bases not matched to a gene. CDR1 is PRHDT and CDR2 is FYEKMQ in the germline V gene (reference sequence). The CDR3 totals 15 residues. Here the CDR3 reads CASSLGLDRAPRQYF. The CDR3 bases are TGTGCCAGCAGCTTAGGCCTAGACAGGGCGCCAAGGCAGTACTTC.

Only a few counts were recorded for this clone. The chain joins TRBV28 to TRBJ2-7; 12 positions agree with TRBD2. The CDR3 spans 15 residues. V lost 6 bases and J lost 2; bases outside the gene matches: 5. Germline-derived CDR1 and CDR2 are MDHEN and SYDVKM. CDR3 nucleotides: TGTGCCAGCAGACCCTCTAGCGGGAGGGCCTACGAGCAGTACTTC. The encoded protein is CASRPSSGRAYEQYF.

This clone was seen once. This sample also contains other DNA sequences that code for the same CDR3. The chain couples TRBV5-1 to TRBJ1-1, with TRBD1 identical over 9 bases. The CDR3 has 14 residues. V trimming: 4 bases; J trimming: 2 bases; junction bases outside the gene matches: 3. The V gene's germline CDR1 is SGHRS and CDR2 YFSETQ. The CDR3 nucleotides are TGCGCCAGCAGCACGGGACAGGGAAACACTGAAGCTTTCTTT. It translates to CASSTGQGNTEAFF.

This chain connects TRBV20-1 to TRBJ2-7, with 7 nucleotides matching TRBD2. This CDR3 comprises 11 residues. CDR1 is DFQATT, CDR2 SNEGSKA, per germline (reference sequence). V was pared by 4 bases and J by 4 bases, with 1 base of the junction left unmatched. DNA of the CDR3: TGCAGTGCTATGCGGGAGTACGAGCAGTACTTC. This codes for CSAMREYEQYF.

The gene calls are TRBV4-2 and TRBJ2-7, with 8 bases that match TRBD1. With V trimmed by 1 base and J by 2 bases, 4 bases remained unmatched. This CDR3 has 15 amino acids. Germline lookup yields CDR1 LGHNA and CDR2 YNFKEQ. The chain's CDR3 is CASSQVETGAYEQYF. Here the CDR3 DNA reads TGTGCCAGCAGCCAAGTGGAGACAGGGGCCTACGAGCAGTACTTC.

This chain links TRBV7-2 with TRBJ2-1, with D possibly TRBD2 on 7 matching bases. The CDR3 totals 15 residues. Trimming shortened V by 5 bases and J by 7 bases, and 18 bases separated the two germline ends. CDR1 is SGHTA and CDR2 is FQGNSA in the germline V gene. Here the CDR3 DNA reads TGTGCCAGCAGCCGAGGGGGGGCGGGGAGAAATGAGCAGTTCTTC. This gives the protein CASSRGGAGRNEQFF.

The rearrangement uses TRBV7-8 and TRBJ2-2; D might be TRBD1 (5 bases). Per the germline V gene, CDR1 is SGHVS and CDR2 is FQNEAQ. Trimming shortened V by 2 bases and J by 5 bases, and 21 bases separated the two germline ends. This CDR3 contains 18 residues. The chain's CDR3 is CASSLRGDWAFLTGELFF. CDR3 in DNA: TGTGCCAGCAGCTTAAGGGGCGATTGGGCCTTTTTGACCGGGGAGCTGTTTTTT.

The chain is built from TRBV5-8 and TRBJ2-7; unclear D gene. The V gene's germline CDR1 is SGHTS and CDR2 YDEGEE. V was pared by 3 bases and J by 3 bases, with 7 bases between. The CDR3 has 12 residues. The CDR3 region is CASSSRLYEQYF. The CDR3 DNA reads TGTGCCAGCAGCTCCCGACTCTACGAGCAGTACTTC. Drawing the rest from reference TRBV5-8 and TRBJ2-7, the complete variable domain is EAGVTQSPTHLIKTRGQQATLRCSPISGHTSVYWYQQALGLGLQFLLWYDEGEERNRGNFPPRFSGRQFPNYSSELNVNALELEDSALYLCASSSRLYEQYFGPGTRLTVT.